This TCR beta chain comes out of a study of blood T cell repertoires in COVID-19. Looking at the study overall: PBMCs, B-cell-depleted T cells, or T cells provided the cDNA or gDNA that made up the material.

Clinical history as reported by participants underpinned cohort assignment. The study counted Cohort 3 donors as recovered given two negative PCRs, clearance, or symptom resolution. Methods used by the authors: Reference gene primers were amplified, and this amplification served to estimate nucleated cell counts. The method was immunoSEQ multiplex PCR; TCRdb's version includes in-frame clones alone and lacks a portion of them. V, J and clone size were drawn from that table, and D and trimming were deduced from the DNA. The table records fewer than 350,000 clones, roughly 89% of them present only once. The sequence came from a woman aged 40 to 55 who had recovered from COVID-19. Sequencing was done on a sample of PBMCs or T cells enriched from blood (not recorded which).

This CDR3 is CAISDTGIYGYTF. The CDR3 region has the DNA TGTGCCATCAGTGACACAGGGATTTACGGCTACACCTTC. This chain joins TRBV10-3 and TRBJ1-2; possibly TRBD1 for D (6 bases). The germline V gene has CDR1 ENHRY and CDR2 SYGVKD. CDR3 size: 13 residues. V was shortened by 3 bases and J by 8 bases, with 13 bases between the two germline ends.